Each of the 16 T cell receptor beta chains below was sequenced from the same sample in a study of blood T cell repertoires in COVID-19. The assay was immunoSEQ multiplex PCR, and TCRdb's table has in-frame clones only and misses some. The table has some 100,000 clones, roughly 90% seen once; the top ten hold around 5.7%. Source material: peripheral blood. The receptors shown here come from a man in his sixties or seventies with acute or convalescent COVID-19.

The rearrangement joins TRBV12-3 or TRBV12-4 to TRBJ2-7, with 7 bases aligning to TRBD2. J lost 3 bases, V lost 6 bases, and 5 bases had no gene match. The CDR3 runs to 13 residues. The CDR3 sequence: CASSLWGGYEQYF. Written as DNA, the CDR3 is TGTGCCAGCAGCCTTTGGGGGGGCTACGAGCAGTACTTC.

The rearrangement links TRBV7-2 to TRBJ1-4, with D hard to call. This CDR3 comprises 14 residues. Trimming left V 4 bases short and J 5 bases short, with 11 bases between. The germline CDR1 and CDR2 sequences are SGHTA and FQGNSA. This CDR3 reads CASSYWIGNEKLFF. Here the CDR3 DNA reads TGTGCCAGCAGCTACTGGATCGGGAATGAAAAACTGTTTTTT.

V is TRBV19 and J is TRBJ2-1; 8 nucleotides align to TRBD2. Looked up from germline, CDR1 is LNHDA and CDR2 is SQIVND (reference sequence). V shed 2 bases and J 9 bases; nucleotides not matched to a gene: 18. The CDR3 covers 18 residues. The CDR3 nucleotides read TGTGCCAGTAGTATAAGTGTCGGGACTAGGAGTATCAAGGTTGAGCAGTTCTTC. It codes for CASSISVGTRSIKVEQFF.

This clone was detected only once. The chain employs TRBV28 and TRBJ1-5; D gene uncertain. V was clipped by 5 bases and J by 5 bases, with 7 bases between them. Germline V gene data show CDR1 as MDHEN and CDR2 as SYDVKM. This CDR3 spans 12 amino acids. In DNA form, the CDR3 reads TGTGCCAGCAGTACCACGGATCAGCCCCAGCATTTT. Encoded protein: CASSTTDQPQHF. The variable domain in full, completed from reference TRBV28 and TRBJ1-5, reads DVKVTQSSRYLVKRTGEKVFLECVQDMDHENMFWYRQDPGLGLRLIYFSYDVKMKEKGDIPEGYSVSREKKERFSLILESASTNQTSMYLCASSTTDQPQHFGDGTRLSIL.

The chain couples TRBV30 to TRBJ2-7; 8 bases line up with TRBD2. The CDR3 length is 15 residues. J gave up 3 bases and V 0 bases, and 7 bases lay outside the gene matches. The germline V gene encodes CDR1 GTSNPN and CDR2 SVGIG (reference sequence). CDR3 nucleotides: TGTGCCTGGAGTGTAATTAGCGGGGCGGTCTACGAGCAGTACTTC. As protein: CAWSVISGAVYEQYF.

The V and J genes are TRBV12-3 or TRBV12-4 and TRBJ2-1; possibly TRBD2 for D (6 bases). CDR3 length: 12 amino acids. Trimming stripped 3 bases from V and 10 bases from J, with 10 bases between. CDR3 loop: CASSFLREEQFF. In nucleotides, the CDR3 is TGTGCCAGCAGTTTTTTGCGGGAAGAGCAGTTCTTC.

The chain couples TRBV7-9 to TRBJ1-4, with D unresolved. Germline V lookup: CDR1 SEHNR, CDR2 FQNEAQ (reference sequence). The CDR3 covers 15 residues. Trimming pared 4 bases from V and 2 bases from J, leaving 11 bases between. The CDR3 loop reads CASSSRRSTNEKLFF. For the CDR3, the DNA is TGTGCCAGCAGCTCAAGGAGGTCGACTAATGAAAAACTGTTTTTT.

The chain carries TRBV3-1 (or the pseudogene TRBV3-2) and TRBJ1-1; TRBD1 aligns across 9 bases. The CDR3 is made up of 12 amino acids. The germline gives CDR1 LGHDT, CDR2 YNNKEL (reference sequence). With 4 bases clipped from V and 11 bases from J, the junction kept 5 bases outside the gene matches. Here the CDR3 reads CASSRDRGDAFF. DNA for the CDR3: TGTGCCAGCAGCCGAGACAGGGGGGACGCTTTCTTT.

The J gene is TRBJ1-5, the V gene TRBV7-2; no clear D. V was shortened by 5 bases and J by 6 bases, with 14 bases between the two germline ends. The CDR3 runs to 14 residues. Germline CDR1 and CDR2: SGHTA and FQGNSA. CDR3 coding DNA: TGTGCCAGCAGCCCGGGTAGGGAGCGTCAGCCCCAGCATTTT. Its translation: CASSPGRERQPQHF.

The table lists this clone with a count of one. V is TRBV11-2 and J is TRBJ1-1; TRBD1 matches 8 bases. V dropped 0 bases and J dropped 5; count of bases not matched to a gene: 5. Germline-derived CDR1 and CDR2 are SGHAT and FQNNGV. The CDR3 spans 15 residues. The CDR3 protein is CASSLEGTGYTEAFF. The CDR3 region has the DNA TGTGCCAGCAGCTTAGAAGGGACAGGATATACTGAAGCTTTCTTT.

This clone appeared once. The CDR3 DNA is TGTGCCAGCAGCTTAACTAGCGGGGGATTAGATACGCAGTATTTT. Protein product: CASSLTSGGLDTQYF. This rearrangement joins TRBV7-8 to TRBJ2-3, with 11 bases matching TRBD2. Germline-derived CDR1 and CDR2 are SGHVS and FQNEAQ. V gave up 2 bases and J gave up 5 bases; unmatched junction bases: 3. The length of the CDR3 is 15 residues. Together with reference TRBV7-8 and TRBJ2-3, the CDR3 gives the full variable domain: GAGVSQSPRYKVAKRGQDVALRCDPISGHVSLFWYQQALGQGPEFLTYFQNEAQLDKSGLPSDRFFAERPEGSVSTLKIQRTQQEDSAVYLCASSLTSGGLDTQYFGPGTRLTVL.

The V call is TRBV12-5, the J call TRBJ2-7; 13 bases are shared with TRBD2. Germline trimming cut 1 base from V and 0 bases from J; bases unmatched to any gene: 3. The germline V gene encodes CDR1 LGHNT and CDR2 FRNRAP. The CDR3 totals 17 residues. CDR3 coding DNA: TGTGCTAGTGGTTTGGCGGGACTAGCGGGATACTCCTACGAGCAGTACTTC. This codes for CASGLAGLAGYSYEQYF.

This clone was seen once. The V call is TRBV28, the J call TRBJ1-5; weak D call: TRBD1 (6 bases). This CDR3 contains 15 residues. Deletions cut 6 bases from V and 0 bases from J, with 12 bases between. The germline CDR1 and CDR2 sequences are MDHEN and SYDVKM. CDR3 coding DNA: TGTGCCAGCAGAGGCGGGGGCGGTAGCAATCAGCCCCAGCATTTT. Its protein product is CASRGGGGSNQPQHF.

V and J are TRBV19 and TRBJ2-5; TRBD1 agrees at 9 bases. This CDR3 is built from 15 residues. Trimming cost V 5 bases and J 4 bases; bases outside gene matches: 8. Germline values: CDR1 LNHDA, CDR2 SQIVND (reference sequence). The CDR3 is CASSPWTGAPETQYF. The CDR3, as DNA: TGTGCCAGTAGTCCCTGGACAGGGGCCCCAGAGACCCAGTACTTC.

The chain uses TRBV18 and TRBJ2-5; weak D call: TRBD1 (5 bases). Trimming pared 8 bases from V and 0 bases from J, leaving 7 bases between. The CDR3 consists of 12 residues. Germline V lookup: CDR1 KGHSH, CDR2 LQKENI. CDR3 in amino acids: CASAGYQETQYF. CDR3 nucleotides: TGTGCCAGCGCAGGGTACCAAGAGACCCAGTACTTC.

In its sample, this clone was seen once. This chain links TRBV28 with TRBJ2-1; D is perhaps TRBD2 (6 bases). V dropped 1 base and J dropped 0 bases, with 16 bases sitting between them. This CDR3 is 18 amino acids long. Germline V gives CDR1 MDHEN, CDR2 SYDVKM. Here the CDR3 DNA reads TGTGCCAGCAGTTTATACCCTACTAGCTCTAGCTCCTACAATGAGCAGTTCTTC. Protein sequence: CASSLYPTSSSSYNEQFF.